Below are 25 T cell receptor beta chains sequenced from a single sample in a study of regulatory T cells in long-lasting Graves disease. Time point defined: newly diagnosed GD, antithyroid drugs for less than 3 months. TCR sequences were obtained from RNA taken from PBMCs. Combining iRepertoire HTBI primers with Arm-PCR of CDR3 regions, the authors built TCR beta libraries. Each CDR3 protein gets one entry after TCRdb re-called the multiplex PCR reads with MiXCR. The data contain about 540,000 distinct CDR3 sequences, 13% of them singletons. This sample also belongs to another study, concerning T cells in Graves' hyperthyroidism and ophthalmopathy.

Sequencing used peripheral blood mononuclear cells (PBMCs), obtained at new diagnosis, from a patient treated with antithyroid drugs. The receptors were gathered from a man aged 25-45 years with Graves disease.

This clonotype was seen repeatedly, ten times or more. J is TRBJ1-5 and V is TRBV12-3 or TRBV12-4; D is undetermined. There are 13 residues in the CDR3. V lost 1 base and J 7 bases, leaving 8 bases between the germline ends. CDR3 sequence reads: CASSLDAWQPQHF. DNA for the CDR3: TGTGCCAGCAGTTTAGATGCCTGGCAGCCCCAGCATTTT.

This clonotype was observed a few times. CDR3 protein: CSVRGGASYEQYF. In DNA, the CDR3 is TGCAGCGTTCGCGGCGGGGCCTCCTACGAGCAGTACTTC. J is TRBJ2-7 and V is TRBV29-1, with D perhaps TRBD2 (6 bases). Germline loops: CDR1 SQVTM, CDR2 ANQGSEA. Trimming shortened V by 5 bases and J by 0 bases, and 11 bases separated the two germline ends. This CDR3 spans 13 amino acids.

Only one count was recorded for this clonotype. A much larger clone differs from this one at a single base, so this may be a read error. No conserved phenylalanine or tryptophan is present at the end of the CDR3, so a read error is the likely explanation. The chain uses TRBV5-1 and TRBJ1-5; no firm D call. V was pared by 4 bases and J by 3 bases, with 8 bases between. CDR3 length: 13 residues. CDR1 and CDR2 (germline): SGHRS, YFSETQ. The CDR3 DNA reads TGCGCCAGCAGCATGGACGTCAATCAGCCCCAGCATTCT. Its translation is CASSMDVNQPQHS.

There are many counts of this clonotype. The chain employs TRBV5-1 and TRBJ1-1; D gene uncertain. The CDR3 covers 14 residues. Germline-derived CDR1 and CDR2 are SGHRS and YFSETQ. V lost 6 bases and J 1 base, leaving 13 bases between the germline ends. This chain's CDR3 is CASKPQDGNTEAFF. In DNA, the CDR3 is TGCGCCAGCAAGCCCCAGGACGGGAACACTGAAGCTTTCTTT.

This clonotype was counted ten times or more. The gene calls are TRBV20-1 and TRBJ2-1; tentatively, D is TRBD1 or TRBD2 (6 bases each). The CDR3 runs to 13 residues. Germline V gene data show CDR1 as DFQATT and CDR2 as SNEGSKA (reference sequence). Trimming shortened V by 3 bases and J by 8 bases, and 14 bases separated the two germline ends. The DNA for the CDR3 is TGCAGTGCTAGTGAGGGGGGCTTGGATGAGCAGTTCTTC. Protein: CSASEGGLDEQFF.

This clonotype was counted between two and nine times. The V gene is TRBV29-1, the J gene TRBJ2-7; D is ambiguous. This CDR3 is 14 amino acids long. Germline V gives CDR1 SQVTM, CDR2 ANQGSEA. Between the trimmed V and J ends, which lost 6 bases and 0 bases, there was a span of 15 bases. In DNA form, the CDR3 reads TGCAGCGTAACCGATAAGCATGTCTCCTACGAGCAGTACTTC. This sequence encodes CSVTDKHVSYEQYF.

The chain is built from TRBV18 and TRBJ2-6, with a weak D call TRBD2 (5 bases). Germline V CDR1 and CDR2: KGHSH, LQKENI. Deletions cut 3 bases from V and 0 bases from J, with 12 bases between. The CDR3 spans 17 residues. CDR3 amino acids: CASSPRLGSSGANVLTF. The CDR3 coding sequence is TGTGCCAGCTCACCCAGACTGGGGAGCTCTGGGGCCAACGTCCTGACTTTC.

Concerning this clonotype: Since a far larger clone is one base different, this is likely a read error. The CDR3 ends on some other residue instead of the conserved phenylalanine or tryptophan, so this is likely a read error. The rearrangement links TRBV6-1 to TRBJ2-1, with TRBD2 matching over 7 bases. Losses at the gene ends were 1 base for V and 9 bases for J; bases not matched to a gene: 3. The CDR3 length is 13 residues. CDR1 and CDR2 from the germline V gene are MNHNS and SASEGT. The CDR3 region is CASSEGWGGEQFS. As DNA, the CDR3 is TGTGCCAGCAGTGAAGGTTGGGGGGGTGAGCAGTTCTCC.

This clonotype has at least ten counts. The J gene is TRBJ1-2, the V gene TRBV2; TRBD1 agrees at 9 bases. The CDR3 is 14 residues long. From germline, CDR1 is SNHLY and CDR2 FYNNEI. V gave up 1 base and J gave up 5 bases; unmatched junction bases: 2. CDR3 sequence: CASSEETGGYGYTF. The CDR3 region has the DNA TGTGCCAGCAGTGAAGAGACAGGGGGATATGGCTACACCTTC. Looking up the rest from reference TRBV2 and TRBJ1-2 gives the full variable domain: EPEVTQTPSHQVTQMGQEVILRCVPISNHLYFYWYRQILGQKVEFLVSFYNNEISEKSEIFDDQFSVERPDGSNFTLKIRSTKLEDSAMYFCASSEETGGYGYTFGSGTRLTVV.

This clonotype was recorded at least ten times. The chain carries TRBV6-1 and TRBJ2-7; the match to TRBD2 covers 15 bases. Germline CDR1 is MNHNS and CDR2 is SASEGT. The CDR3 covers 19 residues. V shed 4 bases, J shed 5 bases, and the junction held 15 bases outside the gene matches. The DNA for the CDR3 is TGTGCCAGCAGTGGACCGGGACTAGCGGGAGGATGGGGGCTCAACGAGCAGTACTTC. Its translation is CASSGPGLAGGWGLNEQYF.

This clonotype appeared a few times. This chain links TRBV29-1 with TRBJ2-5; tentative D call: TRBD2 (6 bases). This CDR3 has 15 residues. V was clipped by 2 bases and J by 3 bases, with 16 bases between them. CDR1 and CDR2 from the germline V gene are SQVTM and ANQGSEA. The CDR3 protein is CSVELGGTRKETQYF. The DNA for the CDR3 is TGCAGCGTTGAATTAGGAGGGACCCGAAAAGAGACCCAGTACTTC.

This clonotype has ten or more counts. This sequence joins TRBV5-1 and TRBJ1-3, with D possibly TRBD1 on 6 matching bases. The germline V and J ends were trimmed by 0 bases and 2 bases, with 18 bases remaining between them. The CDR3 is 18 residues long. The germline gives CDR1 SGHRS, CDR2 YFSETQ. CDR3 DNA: TGCGCCAGCAGCTTGGGGCAGGGGAGTTTCGTGGCTGGAAACACCATATATTTT. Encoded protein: CASSLGQGSFVAGNTIYF.

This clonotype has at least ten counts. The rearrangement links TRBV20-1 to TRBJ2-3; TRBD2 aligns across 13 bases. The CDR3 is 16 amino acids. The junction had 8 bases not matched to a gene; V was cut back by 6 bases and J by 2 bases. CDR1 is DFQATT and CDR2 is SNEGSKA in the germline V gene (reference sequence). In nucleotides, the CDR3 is TGCAGTGCCCCGACTAGCGGGAGGCCCTACACAGATACGCAGTATTTT. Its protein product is CSAPTSGRPYTDTQYF.

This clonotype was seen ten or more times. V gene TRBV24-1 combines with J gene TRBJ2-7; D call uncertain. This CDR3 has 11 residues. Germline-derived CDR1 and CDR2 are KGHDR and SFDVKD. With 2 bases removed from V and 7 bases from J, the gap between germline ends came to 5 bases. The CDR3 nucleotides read TGTGCCACCAGTGATTCCAGGGAGCAGTACTTC. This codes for CATSDSREQYF.

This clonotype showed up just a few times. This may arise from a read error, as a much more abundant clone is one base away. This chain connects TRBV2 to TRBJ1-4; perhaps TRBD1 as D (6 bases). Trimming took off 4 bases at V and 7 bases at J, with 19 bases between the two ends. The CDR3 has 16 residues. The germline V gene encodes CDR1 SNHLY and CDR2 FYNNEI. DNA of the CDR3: TGTGCCAGCAGTGGTTGGGGTTCAGGGGCGGGTGAAAAACTGTTTTTT. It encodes CASSGWGSGAGEKLFF.

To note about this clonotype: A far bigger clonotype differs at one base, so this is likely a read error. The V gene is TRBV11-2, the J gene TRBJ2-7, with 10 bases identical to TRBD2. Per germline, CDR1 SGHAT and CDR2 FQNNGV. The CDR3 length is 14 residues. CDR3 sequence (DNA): TGTACCAGCAGCTTTAAGCGGGAGGGTTACGAGCAGTACTTC. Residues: CTSSFKREGYEQYF.

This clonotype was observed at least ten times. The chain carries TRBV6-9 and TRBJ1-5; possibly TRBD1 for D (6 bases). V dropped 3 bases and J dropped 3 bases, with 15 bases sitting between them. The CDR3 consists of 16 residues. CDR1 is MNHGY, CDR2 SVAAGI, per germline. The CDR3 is CASSYRGGVSNQPQHF. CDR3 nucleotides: TGTGCCAGCAGTTACCGAGGGGGAGTATCCAATCAGCCCCAGCATTTT.

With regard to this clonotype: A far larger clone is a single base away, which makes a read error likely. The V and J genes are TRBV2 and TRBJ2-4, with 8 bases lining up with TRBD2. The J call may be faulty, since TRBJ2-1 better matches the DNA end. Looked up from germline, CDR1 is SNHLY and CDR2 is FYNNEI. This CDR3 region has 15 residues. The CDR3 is CASSAGGLVNLEQFF. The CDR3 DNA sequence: TGTGCCAGCAGTGCGGGGGGACTAGTGAATCTAGAGCAGTTCTTC.

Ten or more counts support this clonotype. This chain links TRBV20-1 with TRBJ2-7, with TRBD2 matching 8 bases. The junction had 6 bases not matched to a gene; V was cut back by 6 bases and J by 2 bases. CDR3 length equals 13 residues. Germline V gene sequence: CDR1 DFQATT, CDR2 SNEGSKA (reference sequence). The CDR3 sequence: CSAADSGTYEQYF. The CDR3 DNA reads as TGCAGTGCGGCGGATAGCGGGACCTACGAGCAGTACTTC.

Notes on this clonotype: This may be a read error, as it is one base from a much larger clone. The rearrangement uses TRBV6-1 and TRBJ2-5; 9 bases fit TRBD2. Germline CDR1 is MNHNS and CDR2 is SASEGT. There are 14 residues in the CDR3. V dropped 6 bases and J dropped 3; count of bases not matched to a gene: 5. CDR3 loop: CASRRASGKETQYF. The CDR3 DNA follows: TGTGCCAGCAGACGGGCTAGCGGGAAAGAGACCCAGTACTTC.

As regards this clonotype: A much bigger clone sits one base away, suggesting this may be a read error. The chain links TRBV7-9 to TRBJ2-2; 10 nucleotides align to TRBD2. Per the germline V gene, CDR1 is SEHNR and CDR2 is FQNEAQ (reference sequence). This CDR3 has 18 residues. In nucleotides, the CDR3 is TGTGCCGGCAGCTTGCTACCGGGACTAGCGTCGAACACCGGGGAGCTGTTTTTT. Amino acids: CAGSLLPGLASNTGELFF.

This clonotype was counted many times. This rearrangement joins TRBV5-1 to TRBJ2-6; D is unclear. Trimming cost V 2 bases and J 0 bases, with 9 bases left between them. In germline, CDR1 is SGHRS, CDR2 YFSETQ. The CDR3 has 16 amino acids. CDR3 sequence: CASSFSPLSGANVLTF. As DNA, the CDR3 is TGCGCCAGCAGCTTTTCCCCCCTCTCTGGGGCCAACGTCCTGACTTTC.

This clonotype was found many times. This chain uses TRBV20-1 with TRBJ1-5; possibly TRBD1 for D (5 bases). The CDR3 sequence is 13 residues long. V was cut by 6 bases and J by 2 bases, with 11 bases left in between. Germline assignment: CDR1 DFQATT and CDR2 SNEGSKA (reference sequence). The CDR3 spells CSAGGMGNQPQHF. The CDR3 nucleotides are TGCAGTGCCGGGGGTATGGGCAATCAGCCCCAGCATTTT.

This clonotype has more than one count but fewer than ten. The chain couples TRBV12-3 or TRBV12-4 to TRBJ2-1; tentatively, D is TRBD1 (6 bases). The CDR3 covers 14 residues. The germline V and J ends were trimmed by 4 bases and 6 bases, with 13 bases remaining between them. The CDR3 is CASSSQGAINEQFF. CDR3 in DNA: TGTGCCAGCAGTTCACAGGGTGCCATCAATGAGCAGTTCTTC.

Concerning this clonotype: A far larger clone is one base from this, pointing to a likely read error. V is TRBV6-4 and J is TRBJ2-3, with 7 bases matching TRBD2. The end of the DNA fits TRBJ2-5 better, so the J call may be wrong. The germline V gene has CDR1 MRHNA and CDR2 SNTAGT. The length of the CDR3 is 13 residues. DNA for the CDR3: TGTGCCTGCTCGGGGCGGGAGATGGAGACCCAGTACTTC. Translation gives CACSGREMETQYF.